The present TCR beta chain was sequenced within a study of identical twins. TCRdb re-called the 5' RACE reads with MiXCR, one entry per CDR3 protein. Altogether about 500,000 distinct CDR3 sequences are present, about 13% being singletons, with the ten largest covering about 0.94%. Trimming shortened V by 2 bases and J by 2 bases, and 9 bases separated the two germline ends. CDR1 ENHRY and CDR2 SYGVKD come from the germline V gene. CDR3 length: 14 amino acids. This clonotype has a count of ten or more. This same sample was also part of a study on yellow fever vaccine responses in identical twins.

The receptor was isolated from a woman younger than 30 in good health. The gene calls are TRBV10-3 and TRBJ2-5; unclear D gene. The sequenced sample consisted of CD4+ T cells sorted from blood. The CDR3 loop is CAISEGRSQETQYF. DNA of the CDR3: TGTGCCATCAGTGAGGGGCGGTCTCAAGAGACCCAGTACTTC.